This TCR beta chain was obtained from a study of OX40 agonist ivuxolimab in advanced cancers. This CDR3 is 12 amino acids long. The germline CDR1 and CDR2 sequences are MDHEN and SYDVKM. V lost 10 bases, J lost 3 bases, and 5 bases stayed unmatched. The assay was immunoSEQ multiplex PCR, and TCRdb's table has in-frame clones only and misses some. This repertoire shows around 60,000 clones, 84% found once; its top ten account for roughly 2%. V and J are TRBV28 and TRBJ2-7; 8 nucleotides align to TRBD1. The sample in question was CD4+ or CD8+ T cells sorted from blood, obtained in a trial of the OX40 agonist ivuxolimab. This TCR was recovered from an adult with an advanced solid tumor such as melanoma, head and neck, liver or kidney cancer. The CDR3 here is CATLGQGYEQYF. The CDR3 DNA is TGTGCCACCCTAGGACAGGGCTACGAGCAGTACTTC.